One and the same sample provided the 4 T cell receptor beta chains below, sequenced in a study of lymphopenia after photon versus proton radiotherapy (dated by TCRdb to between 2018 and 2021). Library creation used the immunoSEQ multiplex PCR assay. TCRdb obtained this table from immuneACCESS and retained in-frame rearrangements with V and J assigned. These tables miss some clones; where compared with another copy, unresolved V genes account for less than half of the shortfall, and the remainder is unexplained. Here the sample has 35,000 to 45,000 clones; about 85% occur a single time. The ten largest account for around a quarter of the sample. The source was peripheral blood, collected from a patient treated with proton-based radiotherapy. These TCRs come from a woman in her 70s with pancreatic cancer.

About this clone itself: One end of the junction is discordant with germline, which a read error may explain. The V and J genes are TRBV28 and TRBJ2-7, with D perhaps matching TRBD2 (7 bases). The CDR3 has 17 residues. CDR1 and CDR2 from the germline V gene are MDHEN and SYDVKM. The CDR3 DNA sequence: TGTGCCAGCACCATTGGAGGGGGGGGGACGGCAACCGAGAGACCGGACTTC. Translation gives CASTIGGGGTATERPDF. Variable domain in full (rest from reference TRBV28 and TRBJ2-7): DVKVTQSSRYLVKRTGEKVFLECVQDMDHENMFWYRQDPGLGLRLIYFSYDVKMKEKGDIPEGYSVSREKKERFSLILESASTNQTSMYLCASTIGGGGTATERPDFGPGTRLTVT.

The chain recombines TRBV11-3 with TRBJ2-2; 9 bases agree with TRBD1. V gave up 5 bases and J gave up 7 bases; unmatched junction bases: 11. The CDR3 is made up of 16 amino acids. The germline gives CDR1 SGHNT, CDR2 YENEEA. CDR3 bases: TGTGCCAGCAGCCCCGCCGGGACAGGGAGTAACGGGGAGCTGTTTTTT. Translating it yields CASSPAGTGSNGELFF.

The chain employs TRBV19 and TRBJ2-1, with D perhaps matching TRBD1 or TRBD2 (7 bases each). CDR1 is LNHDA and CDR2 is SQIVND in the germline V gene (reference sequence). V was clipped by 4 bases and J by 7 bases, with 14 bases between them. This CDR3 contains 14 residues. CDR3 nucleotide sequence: TGTGCCAGTAGTAGTGATCAGGGGGGGAATGAGCAGTTCTTC. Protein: CASSSDQGGNEQFF.

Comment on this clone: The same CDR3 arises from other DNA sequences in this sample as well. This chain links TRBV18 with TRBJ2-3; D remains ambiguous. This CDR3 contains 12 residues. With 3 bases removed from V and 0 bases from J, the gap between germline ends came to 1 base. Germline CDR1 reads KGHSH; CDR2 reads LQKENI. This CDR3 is CASSPSTDTQYF. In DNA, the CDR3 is TGTGCCAGCTCACCGAGCACAGATACGCAGTATTTT.